These 22 T cell receptor beta chains share one sample of origin, sequenced in a study of cytomegalovirus exposure and HLA in healthy donors. This PCR relied on a set of 60 Vbeta primers and 13 Jbeta primers. Only in-frame clones appear in the TCRdb table, and some are missing; sequencing was by immunoSEQ multiplex PCR. The sample has 110,000 or so clones, 67% seen once. The sequenced material came from PBMCs. These TCRs come from a young man in good health and CMV-seropositive.

This clone has a handful of counts. The V gene is TRBV11-2, the J gene TRBJ2-7, with D perhaps matching TRBD2 (6 bases). Germline CDR1 reads SGHAT; CDR2 reads FQNNGV. The CDR3 length is 15 residues. Trimming pared 1 base from V and 6 bases from J, leaving 16 bases between. Here the CDR3 reads CASSLAGGSSSEQYF. For the CDR3, the DNA is TGTGCCAGCAGCTTAGCCGGGGGTTCAAGCTCCGAGCAGTACTTC.

This clone has just one count. The rearrangement uses TRBV11-3 and TRBJ2-6; 9 positions match TRBD1. V shed 5 bases and J 3 bases; nucleotides not matched to a gene: 14. The CDR3 is 19 residues long. Germline CDR1 and CDR2: SGHNT and YENEEA. The CDR3 sequence is CASSPWATGGLGGANVLTF. DNA of the CDR3: TGTGCCAGCAGCCCGTGGGCGACAGGGGGGCTAGGTGGGGCCAACGTCCTGACTTTC.

CDR3 DNA sequence: TGTGCCAGCAGCTTGACAGGGGTTGGCGGCTACACCTTC. Protein product: CASSLTGVGGYTF. This rearrangement joins TRBV5-4 to TRBJ1-2, with 7 nucleotides matching TRBD1. Germline loops: CDR1 SGHNT, CDR2 YYREEE (reference sequence). This CDR3 spans 13 amino acids. The trim removed 1 base at V and 8 bases at J, leaving 5 bases unmatched.

The rearrangement joins TRBV7-7 to TRBJ2-3; TRBD1 matches 8 bases. Trimming cost V 0 bases and J 6 bases; bases outside gene matches: 2. This CDR3 spans 14 amino acids. Germline assignment: CDR1 SSHAT and CDR2 FNYEAQ (reference sequence). CDR3 loop: CASSLAQGADTQYF. For the CDR3, the DNA is TGTGCCAGCAGCTTAGCCCAGGGGGCGGATACGCAGTATTTT.

The genes are TRBV7-2 and TRBJ1-6, with 12 positions matching TRBD1. V dropped 0 bases and J dropped 15; count of bases not matched to a gene: 9. The CDR3 loop spans 16 amino acids. CDR1 SGHTA and CDR2 FQGNSA come from the germline V gene. This CDR3 reads CASSLAQGQGAKDLHF. The CDR3 DNA is TGTGCCAGCAGCTTAGCGCAGGGACAGGGGGCTAAGGACCTCCACTTT.

The gene calls are TRBV18 and TRBJ2-5, with TRBD1 as a possible D gene (6 bases). Gene TRBJ2-7 matches the end of the DNA better, so the J call may be wrong. The CDR3 covers 13 residues. The germline CDR1 and CDR2 sequences are KGHSH and LQKENI. Written as DNA, the CDR3 is TGTGCCAGCTCAGAACAGGGAAACTACGAGCAGTACTTC. Its protein product is CASSEQGNYEQYF.

This chain joins TRBV4-2 and TRBJ2-4, with a weak D call TRBD2 (5 bases). CDR1 LGHNA and CDR2 YNFKEQ come from the germline V gene. There are 17 residues in the CDR3. The V gene lost 0 bases and the J gene lost 0 bases, with 12 bases spanning the gap. CDR3 sequence reads: CASSQEKAGRAKNIQYF. The CDR3 nucleotides read TGTGCCAGCAGCCAAGAAAAGGCGGGTCGAGCCAAAAACATTCAGTACTTC.

The genes are TRBV28 and TRBJ2-5, with D possibly matching TRBD2 (6 bases). This CDR3 is 15 amino acids long. Trimming cost V 0 bases and J 7 bases, with 15 bases left between them. CDR1 is MDHEN and CDR2 is SYDVKM in the germline V gene. This CDR3 reads CASSLWRISEGTQYF. CDR3 bases: TGTGCCAGCAGTTTATGGAGAATCTCGGAGGGGACCCAGTACTTC.

This sequence joins TRBV4-2 and TRBJ2-2, with TRBD1 matching 8 bases. The CDR3 contains 17 residues. Germline V gene data show CDR1 as LGHNA and CDR2 as YNFKEQ. V lost 1 base, J lost 2 bases, and 6 bases stayed unmatched. DNA of the CDR3: TGTGCCAGCAGCCAAGCGAGACAGGGGTCCAACACCGGGGAGCTGTTTTTT. This encodes CASSQARQGSNTGELFF.

The chain is built from TRBV9 and TRBJ1-6, with D perhaps matching TRBD1 (5 bases). V lost 4 bases and J lost 10, with 15 bases in between. The CDR3 runs 14 residues. Germline CDR1 reads SGDLS; CDR2 reads YYNGEE. CDR3 loop: CASSPGQGGSPLHF. CDR3 nucleotide sequence: TGTGCCAGCAGCCCCGGGCAGGGCGGATCACCCCTCCACTTT.

V and J are TRBV6-6 and TRBJ2-7, with D possibly matching TRBD1 (5 bases). Trimming cost V 2 bases and J 6 bases, with 11 bases left between them. The length of the CDR3 is 13 residues. Germline CDR1 reads MNHNY; CDR2 reads SVGAGI (reference sequence). In DNA form, the CDR3 reads TGTGCCAGCAGTTACGGGCAGGGCAGCGAGCAGTACGTC. Translation gives CASSYGQGSEQYV.

The V call is TRBV29-1, the J call TRBJ2-7, with D possibly matching TRBD1 (7 bases). There are 13 residues in the CDR3. Germline CDR1 is SQVTM and CDR2 is ANQGSEA. Trimming removed 6 bases at V and 1 base at J, with 13 bases between. The DNA of the CDR3 is TGCAGCGTGGGCGGGGACAGTTCCTACGAGCAGTACTTC. Translated, it gives CSVGGDSSYEQYF.

The chain has TRBV7-2 and TRBJ2-3, with D unresolved. The length of the CDR3 is 15 residues. Trimming removed 3 bases at V and 2 bases at J, with 12 bases between. Germline V lookup: CDR1 SGHTA, CDR2 FQGNSA. The CDR3 DNA is TGTGCCAGCAGCTTCCGGAGAATGAACACAGATACGCAGTATTTT. It yields the protein CASSFRRMNTDTQYF.

In nucleotides, the CDR3 is TGTGCCAGCAGCTCCCCGTCTCTGACAGGGAACACTGAAGCTTTCTTT. This codes for CASSSPSLTGNTEAFF. The chain employs TRBV11-2 and TRBJ1-1; D perhaps matches TRBD1 (6 bases). The germline V gene encodes CDR1 SGHAT and CDR2 FQNNGV. This CDR3 is 16 amino acids long. The ends were cut back, 4 bases at V and 1 base at J, with 16 bases in the middle.

J is TRBJ1-2 and V is TRBV2; tentatively, D is TRBD1 (5 bases). V was clipped by 3 bases and J by 2 bases, with 13 bases between them. This CDR3 comprises 15 residues. Germline CDR1 and CDR2: SNHLY and FYNNEI. The CDR3 reads CASSDPQDRNYGYTF. CDR3 coding DNA: TGTGCCAGCAGTGACCCACAGGATCGGAACTATGGCTACACCTTC.

This clone was detected a few times. The chain joins TRBV5-4 to TRBJ2-5, with D unclear. Germline CDR1 is SGHNT and CDR2 is YYREEE (reference sequence). With 4 bases removed from V and 3 bases from J, the gap between germline ends came to 22 bases. CDR3 length: 17 amino acids. Here the CDR3 reads CASSPSPGSYNEETQYF. The CDR3 DNA reads as TGTGCCAGCAGCCCCTCCCCCGGGTCTTATAATGAAGAGACCCAGTACTTC.

The rearrangement joins TRBV4-1 to TRBJ1-2; D might be TRBD1 (5 bases). The CDR3 is 14 residues long. V was pared by 4 bases and J by 1 base, with 10 bases between. Germline CDR1 is MGHRA and CDR2 is YSYEKL. The CDR3 region has the DNA TGCGCCAGCAGCCGACAGCTTCTTAACTATGGCTACACCTTC. This translates into CASSRQLLNYGYTF.

This clone was observed a few times. The J gene is TRBJ1-1, the V gene TRBV6-5; no definite D call. CDR1 and CDR2 (germline): MNHEY, SVGAGI. There are 11 residues in the CDR3. With 5 bases removed from V and 3 bases from J, the gap between germline ends came to 4 bases. CDR3 sequence: CASSQYTEAFF. CDR3 coding DNA: TGTGCCAGCAGTCAATACACTGAAGCTTTCTTT.

This sequence joins TRBV29-1 and TRBJ1-1; D might be TRBD1 (6 bases). Germline V gives CDR1 SQVTM, CDR2 ANQGSEA. The CDR3 loop spans 14 amino acids. V was pared by 2 bases and J by 4 bases, with 14 bases between. This CDR3 is CSVEHRASLTEAFF. The CDR3 DNA reads TGCAGCGTTGAACACAGGGCATCTCTCACTGAAGCTTTCTTT. The full variable domain, in which reference TRBV29-1 and TRBJ1-1 provide the parts outside the CDR3, is SAVISQKPSRDICQRGTSLTIQCQVDSQVTMMFWYRQQPGQSLTLIATANQGSEATYESGFVIDKFPISRPNLTFSTLTVSNMSPEDSSIYLCSVEHRASLTEAFFGQGTRLTVV.

The chain has TRBV30 and TRBJ1-1, with D unresolved. Per germline, CDR1 GTSNPN and CDR2 SVGIG (reference sequence). The CDR3 loop spans 14 amino acids. V was trimmed by 5 bases and J by 3 bases, leaving 16 bases between them. Here the CDR3 reads CAWAPRWVDTEAFF. The CDR3 DNA follows: TGTGCCTGGGCGCCGAGGTGGGTGGACACTGAAGCTTTCTTT.

V is TRBV7-8 and J is TRBJ2-7; perhaps TRBD2 as D (7 bases). Deletions cut 0 bases from V and 0 bases from J, with 18 bases between. There are 18 residues in the CDR3. Germline loops: CDR1 SGHVS, CDR2 FQNEAQ. The CDR3 sequence is CASSLAGAPPGGSYEQYV. The CDR3 nucleotides read TGTGCCAGCAGCTTAGCGGGGGCCCCACCGGGGGGCTCCTACGAGCAGTACGTC.

This chain joins TRBV28 and TRBJ1-6; tentatively, D is TRBD1 (6 bases). Germline CDR1 reads MDHEN; CDR2 reads SYDVKM. The CDR3 covers 18 residues. The germline V and J ends were trimmed by 6 bases and 2 bases, with 20 bases remaining between them. The CDR3 loop is CASRPQGIGNPYNSPLHF. CDR3 sequence (DNA): TGTGCCAGCAGGCCTCAGGGGATCGGAAACCCCTATAATTCACCCCTCCACTTT.